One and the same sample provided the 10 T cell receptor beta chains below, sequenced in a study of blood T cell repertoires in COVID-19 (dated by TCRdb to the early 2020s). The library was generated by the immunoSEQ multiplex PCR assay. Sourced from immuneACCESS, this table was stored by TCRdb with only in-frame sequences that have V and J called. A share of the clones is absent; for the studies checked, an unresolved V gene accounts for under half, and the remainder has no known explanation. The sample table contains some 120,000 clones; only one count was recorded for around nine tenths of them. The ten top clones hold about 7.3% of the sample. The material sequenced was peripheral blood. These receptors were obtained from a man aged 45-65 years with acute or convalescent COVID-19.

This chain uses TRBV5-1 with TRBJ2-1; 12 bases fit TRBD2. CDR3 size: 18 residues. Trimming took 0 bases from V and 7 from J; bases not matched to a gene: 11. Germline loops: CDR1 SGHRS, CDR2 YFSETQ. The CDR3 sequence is CASSLAHRLAGGRNEQFF. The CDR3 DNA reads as TGCGCCAGCAGCTTGGCCCATAGGCTAGCGGGAGGGAGAAATGAGCAGTTCTTC. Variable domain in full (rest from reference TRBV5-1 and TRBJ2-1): KAGVTQTPRYLIKTRGQQVTLSCSPISGHRSVSWYQQTPGQGLQFLFEYFSETQRNKGNFPGRFSGRQFSNSRSEMNVSTLELGDSALYLCASSLAHRLAGGRNEQFFGPGTRLTVL.

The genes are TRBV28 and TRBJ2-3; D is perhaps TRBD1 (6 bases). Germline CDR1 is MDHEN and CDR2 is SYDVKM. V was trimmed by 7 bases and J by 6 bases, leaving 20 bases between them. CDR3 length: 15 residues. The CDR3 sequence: CASTTAAWTADTQYF. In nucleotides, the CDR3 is TGTGCCAGCACCACCGCGGCCTGGACAGCTGATACGCAGTATTTT.

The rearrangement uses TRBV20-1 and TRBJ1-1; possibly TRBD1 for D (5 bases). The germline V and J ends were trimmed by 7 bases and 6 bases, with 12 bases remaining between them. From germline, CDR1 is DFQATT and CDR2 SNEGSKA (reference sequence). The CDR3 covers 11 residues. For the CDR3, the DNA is TGCAGTGTACGGGGGGTCTCTGAAGCTTTCTTT. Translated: CSVRGVSEAFF.

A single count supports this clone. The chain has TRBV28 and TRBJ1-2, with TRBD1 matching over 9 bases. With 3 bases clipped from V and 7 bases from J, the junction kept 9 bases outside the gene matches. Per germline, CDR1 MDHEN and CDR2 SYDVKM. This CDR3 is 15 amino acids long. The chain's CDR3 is CASSLSGTGSSGYTF. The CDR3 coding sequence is TGTGCCAGCAGTTTGTCCGGGACAGGGTCTTCTGGCTACACCTTC.

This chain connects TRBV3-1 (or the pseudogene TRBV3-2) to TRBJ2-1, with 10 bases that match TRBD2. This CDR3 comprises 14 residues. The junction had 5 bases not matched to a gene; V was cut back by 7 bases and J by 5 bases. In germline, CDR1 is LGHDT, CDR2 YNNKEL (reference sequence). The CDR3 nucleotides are TGTGCCAGCAAAGAGACTAGCGGGCACAATGAGCAGTTCTTC. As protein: CASKETSGHNEQFF.

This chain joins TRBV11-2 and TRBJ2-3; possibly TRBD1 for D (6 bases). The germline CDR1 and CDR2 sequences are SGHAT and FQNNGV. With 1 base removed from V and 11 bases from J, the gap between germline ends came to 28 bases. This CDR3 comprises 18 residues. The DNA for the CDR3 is TGTGCCAGCAGCTTAGGGCAAGCGTTCCAGACAGGACCCACAGAGCAGTATTTT. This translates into CASSLGQAFQTGPTEQYF.

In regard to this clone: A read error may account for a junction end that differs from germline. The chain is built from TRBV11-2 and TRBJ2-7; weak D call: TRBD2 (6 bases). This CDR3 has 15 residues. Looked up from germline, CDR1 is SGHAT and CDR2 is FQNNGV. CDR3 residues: CASSLEAGTAYEQYF. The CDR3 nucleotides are TGTGCCAGCAGCCTAGAGGCGGGGACTGCCTACGAGCAGTACTTC.

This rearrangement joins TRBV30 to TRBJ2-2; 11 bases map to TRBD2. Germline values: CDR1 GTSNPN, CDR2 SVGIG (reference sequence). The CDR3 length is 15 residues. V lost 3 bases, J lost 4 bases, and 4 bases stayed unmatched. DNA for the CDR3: TGTGCCTGGAGAGGGACTAGCGGTCGCACCGGGGAGCTGTTTTTT. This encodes CAWRGTSGRTGELFF.

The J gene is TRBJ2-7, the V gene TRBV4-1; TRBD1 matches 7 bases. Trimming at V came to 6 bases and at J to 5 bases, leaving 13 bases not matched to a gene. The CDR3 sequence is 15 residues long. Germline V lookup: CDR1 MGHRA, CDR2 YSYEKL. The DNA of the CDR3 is TGCGCCAGCAGTAGACAGGGAAGTTTGATGCACGAGCAGTACTTC. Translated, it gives CASSRQGSLMHEQYF.

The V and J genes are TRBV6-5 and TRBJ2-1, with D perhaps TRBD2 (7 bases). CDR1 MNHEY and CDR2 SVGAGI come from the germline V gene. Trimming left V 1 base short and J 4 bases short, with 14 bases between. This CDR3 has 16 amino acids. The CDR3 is CASSYLGRGAYNEQFF. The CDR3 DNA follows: TGTGCCAGCAGTTACTTAGGTCGGGGGGCATACAATGAGCAGTTCTTC.